This paragraph reports one TCR beta chain. This sample stems from a study of CD4 and CD8 cells across lung adenocarcinoma regions. Using its own MiXCR run on the PCR reads, TCRdb lists one record per CDR3 protein. The profile shows roughly 7,600 distinct CDR3 sequences, more than 45% of them singletons. Germline lookup yields CDR1 MGHRA and CDR2 YSYEKL. The CDR3 runs to 16 residues. V lost 6 bases and J lost 11, with 25 bases in between. This chain uses TRBV4-1 with TRBJ1-4; D call uncertain. Sequenced: CD8+ T cells from the center of a lung tumor. This receptor was taken from a male donor with lung adenocarcinoma. The CD4 and CD8 labels of this study may be unreliable. CDR3 DNA sequence: TGCGCCAGCAGACTTAATACGGGTGGGCGTTCCAATAAACTGTTTTTT. Protein sequence: CASRLNTGGRSNKLFF.